This record looks at one T cell receptor (beta chain) sequence and its context. The sample is drawn from a study of blood T cell repertoires in COVID-19. Method: immunoSEQ multiplex PCR; TCRdb's copy keeps in-frame clones and lacks some. The sample comprises around 210,000 clones, over 70% of which are singletons, and 4.5% to 7% rests with the top ten. The junction had 7 bases not matched to a gene; V was cut back by 0 bases and J by 4 bases. The germline V gene encodes CDR1 SGDLS and CDR2 YYNGEE. This CDR3 is built from 15 residues. The sequence came from a woman aged 65 to 85 with acute or convalescent COVID-19. The rearrangement uses TRBV9 and TRBJ2-7; 7 bases are shared with TRBD2. Sequencing input: peripheral blood. The CDR3 DNA reads TGTGCCAGCAGCGTAGGGTCCCTAGCGGCATACGAGCAGTACTTC. Translating gives CASSVGSLAAYEQYF.